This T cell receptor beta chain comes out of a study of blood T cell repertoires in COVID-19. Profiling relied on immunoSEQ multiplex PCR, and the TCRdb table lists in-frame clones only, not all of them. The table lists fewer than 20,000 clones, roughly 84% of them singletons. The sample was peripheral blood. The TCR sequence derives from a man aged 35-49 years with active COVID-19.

The CDR3 DNA reads TGCGCCAGCAGCCGGAGGAGAGAACAGGGGGCACGCCGTGGGGCCAACGTCCTGACTTTC. Protein: CASSRRREQGARRGANVLTF. The chain recombines TRBV5-1 with TRBJ2-6; 9 bases line up with TRBD1. The V and J ends lost 4 bases and 3 bases, in that order; junction bases with no gene match: 17. CDR3 size: 20 residues. Per the germline V gene, CDR1 is SGHRS and CDR2 is YFSETQ. Looking up the rest from reference TRBV5-1 and TRBJ2-6 gives the full variable domain: KAGVTQTPRYLIKTRGQQVTLSCSPISGHRSVSWYQQTPGQGLQFLFEYFSETQRNKGNFPGRFSGRQFSNSRSEMNVSTLELGDSALYLCASSRRREQGARRGANVLTFGAGSRLTVL.